This T cell receptor (beta chain) originates from a study of blood T cells in healthy people across ages. In its sample, this clonotype was seen a few times. Antigen specificity is unknown. Regarding the study as a whole: Naive CD4+ cell counts and diversity both ran higher in long-lived than in aged donors. Researchers report that TCR beta diversity correlated strongly with naive T cell percentage.

Trimming took off 4 bases at V and 0 bases at J, with 13 bases between the two ends. This CDR3 has 16 amino acids. Germline V gene sequence: CDR1 MNHNS, CDR2 SASEGT. Then a second PCR, running about 7 to 11 cycles, was carried out with a sample-barcoded 5' primer and a J-beta primer mix. TCRdb processed the 5' RACE reads anew with MiXCR; each CDR3 protein has one entry. The sample shows roughly 1,700,000 distinct CDR3 sequences, 28% of them seen only once. The TCR sequence derives from a woman younger than 45 in good health. The source material was blood. The chain joins TRBV6-1 to TRBJ2-1; D gene ambiguous. CDR3 loop: CASSGSRADSYNEQFF. The CDR3 nucleotides read TGTGCCAGCAGTGGGTCCCGGGCAGACTCCTACAATGAGCAGTTCTTC.